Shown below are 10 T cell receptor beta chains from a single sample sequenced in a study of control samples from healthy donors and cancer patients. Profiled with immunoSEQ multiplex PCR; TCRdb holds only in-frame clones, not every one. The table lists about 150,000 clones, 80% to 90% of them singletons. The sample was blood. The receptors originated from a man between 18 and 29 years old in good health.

CDR3 bases: TGTGCCAGCAGTTTTTCGGAAAACACTGAAGCTTTCTTT. Translated, it gives CASSFSENTEAFF. The chain links TRBV12-3 or TRBV12-4 to TRBJ1-1; D is undetermined. The CDR3 consists of 13 residues. The V and J ends lost 3 bases and 2 bases respectively, with 7 bases between them.

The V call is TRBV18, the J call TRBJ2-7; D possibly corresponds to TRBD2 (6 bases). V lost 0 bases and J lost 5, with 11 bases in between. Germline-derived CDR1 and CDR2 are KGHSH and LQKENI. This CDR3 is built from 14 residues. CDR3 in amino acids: CASSPPGGENEQYF. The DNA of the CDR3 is TGTGCCAGCTCACCACCGGGCGGGGAAAACGAGCAGTACTTC.

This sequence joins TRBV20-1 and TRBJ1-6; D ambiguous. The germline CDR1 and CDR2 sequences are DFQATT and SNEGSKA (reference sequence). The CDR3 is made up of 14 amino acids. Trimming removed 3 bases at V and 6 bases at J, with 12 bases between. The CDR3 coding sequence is TGCAGTGCTAGTCCCGGGCACCGTAATTCACCCCTCCACTTT. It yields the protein CSASPGHRNSPLHF.

The CDR3 DNA reads as TGTGCCAGCAGCCTAAAAGGGTGCAGCGGCTACACCTTC. Its translation is CASSLKGCSGYTF. The chain couples TRBV11-3 to TRBJ1-2; D not resolved. The CDR3 runs to 13 residues. Germline CDR1 SGHNT, CDR2 YENEEA. The ends were cut back, 5 bases at V and 8 bases at J, with 15 bases in the middle.

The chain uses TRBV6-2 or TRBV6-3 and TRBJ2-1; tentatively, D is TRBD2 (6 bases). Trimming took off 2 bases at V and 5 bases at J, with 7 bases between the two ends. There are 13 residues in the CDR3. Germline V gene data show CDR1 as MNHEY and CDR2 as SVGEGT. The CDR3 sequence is CASSYRENNEQFF. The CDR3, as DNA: TGTGCCAGCAGTTACCGGGAGAACAATGAGCAGTTCTTC.

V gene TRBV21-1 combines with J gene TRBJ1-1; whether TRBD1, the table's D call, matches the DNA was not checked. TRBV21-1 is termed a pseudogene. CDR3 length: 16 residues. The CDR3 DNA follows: TGTGCCAGCAGCAAAGGGGGGGGACAGGGTAAACCTGAAGCTTTCTTT. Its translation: CASSKGGGQGKPEAFF.

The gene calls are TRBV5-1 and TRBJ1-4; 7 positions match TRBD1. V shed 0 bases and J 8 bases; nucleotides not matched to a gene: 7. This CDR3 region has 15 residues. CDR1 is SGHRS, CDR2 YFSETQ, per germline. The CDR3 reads CASSLEVTGQEKLFF. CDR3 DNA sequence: TGCGCCAGCAGCTTGGAGGTGACAGGGCAAGAAAAACTGTTTTTT.

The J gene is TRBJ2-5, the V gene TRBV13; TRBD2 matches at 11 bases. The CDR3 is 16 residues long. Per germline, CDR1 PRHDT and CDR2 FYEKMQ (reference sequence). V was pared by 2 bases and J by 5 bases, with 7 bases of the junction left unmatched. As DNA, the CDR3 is TGTGCCAGCAGCTTATTAGCGGGGGGGCCGGAGGAGACCCAGTACTTC. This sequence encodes CASSLLAGGPEETQYF.

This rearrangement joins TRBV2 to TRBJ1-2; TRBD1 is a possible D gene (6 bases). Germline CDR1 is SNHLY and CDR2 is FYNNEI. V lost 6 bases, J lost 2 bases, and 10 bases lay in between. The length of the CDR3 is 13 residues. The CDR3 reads CASRRTDNYGYTF. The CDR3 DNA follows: TGTGCCAGCAGGCGGACAGACAACTATGGCTACACCTTC.

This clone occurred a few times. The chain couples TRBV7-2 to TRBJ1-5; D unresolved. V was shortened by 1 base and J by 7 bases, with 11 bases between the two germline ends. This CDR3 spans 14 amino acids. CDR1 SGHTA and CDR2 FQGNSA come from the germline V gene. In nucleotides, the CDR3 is TGTGCCAGCAGCTTAGAGGGTCGGGGACAGCCCCAGCATTTT. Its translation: CASSLEGRGQPQHF.